This T cell receptor beta chain was identified in a study of blood T cell repertoires in COVID-19. Overall study: PBMCs, B-cell-depleted T cells, or T cells were the source of the cDNA or gDNA that made up the material.

The V gene lost 2 bases and the J gene lost 10 bases, with 6 bases spanning the gap. There are 11 residues in the CDR3. Germline V gives CDR1 MNHEY, CDR2 SVGAGI. Original processing methods: For nucleated cells, counts were estimated from reference gene primer amplification. Clones were read by immunoSEQ multiplex PCR, and TCRdb kept only the in-frame ones, dropping some. Clonal size and the V and J genes are those of that table, whereas D and trimming came from the DNA. The sample has roughly 360,000 clones; approximately 90% are singletons. This clonotype was obtained from a woman aged 25 to 39 with acute COVID-19. The source material was PBMCs or T cells enriched from blood (not recorded which). J is TRBJ2-1 and V is TRBV6-5, with D unresolved. The CDR3 DNA follows: TGTGCCAGCAGTTACCGAGCGGAGCAGTTCTTC. Its protein is CASSYRAEQFF.